A single sample gave rise to the 11 T cell receptor beta chains below, sequenced in a study of vaccination and CD4 T cells after COVID-19. Their antigen targets remain unknown. Cultured CD4+ T-cell DNA underwent Oncomine TCR Beta short-read sequencing. MiXCR, applied by TCRdb to the PCR reads, yields one record per CDR3 protein. Altogether 20,000 to 25,000 distinct CDR3 sequences are present, roughly 44% being singletons, with the ten largest covering 4.9%. Described time point: late sampling 161 to 241 days after vaccination in three convalescent patients. Treatment meaning: approximately 9-day PBMC culture with coronavirus spike peptide pools or control peptides (ViraFEST assay). Specimen: CD4+ T cells from blood, cultured in vitro, collected about 7 months after SARS-CoV-2 vaccination. These receptors originate from a human donor who had recovered from COVID-19.

V usage is TRBV20-1 and J usage is TRBJ2-1; 12 bases map to TRBD2. Germline lookup yields CDR1 DFQATT and CDR2 SNEGSKA (reference sequence). The CDR3 length is 14 residues. After removal of 3 bases from V and 7 bases from J, the junction contained 4 bases not matched to a gene. CDR3 in amino acids: CSASGLAGGNEQFF. Here the CDR3 DNA reads TGCAGTGCTAGTGGGCTAGCGGGAGGGAATGAGCAGTTCTTC.

V is TRBV6-5 and J is TRBJ2-3; D call uncertain. Trimming took off 2 bases at V and 2 bases at J, with 11 bases between the two ends. Per the germline V gene, CDR1 is MNHEY and CDR2 is SVGAGI. The length of the CDR3 is 15 residues. The CDR3: CASSYGVLDTDTQYF. CDR3 DNA: TGTGCCAGCAGTTACGGGGTGTTGGACACAGATACGCAGTATTTT.

This clonotype was observed a handful of times. This chain links TRBV6-1 with TRBJ2-7, with TRBD1 matching over 7 bases. The CDR3 totals 13 residues. The ends lost 5 bases at V and 1 base at J; junction bases unmatched: 2. CDR1 and CDR2 from the germline V gene are MNHNS and SASEGT. The CDR3 DNA follows: TGTGCCAGCAGTATGACAGGGTCCTACGAGCAGTACTTC. Amino acids: CASSMTGSYEQYF.

The chain couples TRBV27 to TRBJ1-1, with D uncertain. V was cut by 3 bases and J by 5 bases, with 10 bases left in between. The CDR3 length is 13 residues. CDR1 is MNHEY, CDR2 SMNVEV, per germline (reference sequence). The CDR3 coding sequence is TGTGCCAGCAGTTTTACCCCCGGAACTGAAGCTTTCTTT. Amino acids: CASSFTPGTEAFF.

This chain connects TRBV11-1 to TRBJ2-1, with 11 nucleotides matching TRBD2. The CDR3 contains 15 residues. Germline values: CDR1 SGHAT, CDR2 FQDESV (reference sequence). The V gene end was trimmed by 1 base and the J gene end by 12 bases; junction bases not matched to a gene: 8. In DNA form, the CDR3 reads TGTGCCAGCAGCTTAGAGGGGGGACTAGCGGAGGGGCAGTTCTTC. It encodes CASSLEGGLAEGQFF.

This clonotype showed up just once. The gene calls are TRBV7-9 and TRBJ1-5; TRBD1 is a possible D gene (5 bases). Trimming took 3 bases from V and 4 from J, leaving 10 bases between them. The germline gives CDR1 SEHNR, CDR2 FQNEAQ (reference sequence). CDR3 length: 14 amino acids. DNA for the CDR3: TGTGCCAGCAGCTTGTGGGACCTAAATCAGCCCCAGCATTTT. Its protein is CASSLWDLNQPQHF.

The rearrangement joins TRBV15 to TRBJ2-1; D is possibly TRBD1 (6 bases). This CDR3 comprises 15 residues. Germline CDR1 and CDR2: LNHNV and YYDKDF (reference sequence). V gave up 0 bases and J gave up 9 bases, with 15 bases separating them. The CDR3 spells CATSREYPGASEQFF. DNA for the CDR3: TGTGCCACCAGCAGAGAATATCCAGGGGCAAGTGAGCAGTTCTTC. Full variable domain (rest looked up from reference TRBV15 and TRBJ2-1): DAMVIQNPRYQVTQFGKPVTLSCSQTLNHNVMYWYQQKSSQAPKLLFHYYDKDFNNEADTPDNFQSRRPNTSFCFLDIRSPGLGDTAMYLCATSREYPGASEQFFGPGTRLTVL.

The CDR3 DNA is TGTGCCAGCAGCGGAGACACCCATACGCAGTATTTT. Translation gives CASSGDTHTQYF. The V and J genes are TRBV28 and TRBJ2-3, with D unclear. Trimming took 6 bases from V and 7 from J, leaving 11 bases between them. There are 12 residues in the CDR3. Per germline, CDR1 MDHEN and CDR2 SYDVKM. The full variable domain, completed using reference TRBV28 and TRBJ2-3, is DVKVTQSSRYLVKRTGEKVFLECVQDMDHENMFWYRQDPGLGLRLIYFSYDVKMKEKGDIPEGYSVSREKKERFSLILESASTNQTSMYLCASSGDTHTQYFGPGTRLTVL.

This sequence joins TRBV2 and TRBJ1-5, with D perhaps matching TRBD1 (5 bases). Germline-derived CDR1 and CDR2 are SNHLY and FYNNEI. CDR3 length equals 14 residues. Deletions cut 4 bases from V and 6 bases from J, with 13 bases between. CDR3 bases: TGTGCCAGCAGTGCTCAAGGGGATACTCAGCCCCAGCATTTT. Translating it yields CASSAQGDTQPQHF. The full variable domain, in which reference TRBV2 and TRBJ1-5 provide the parts outside the CDR3, is EPEVTQTPSHQVTQMGQEVILRCVPISNHLYFYWYRQILGQKVEFLVSFYNNEISEKSEIFDDQFSVERPDGSNFTLKIRSTKLEDSAMYFCASSAQGDTQPQHFGDGTRLSIL.

The genes are TRBV7-9 and TRBJ2-1, with 11 bases lining up with TRBD2. After removal of 7 bases from V and 4 bases from J, the junction contained 12 bases not matched to a gene. Per germline, CDR1 SEHNR and CDR2 FQNEAQ (reference sequence). CDR3 length: 17 amino acids. The DNA of the CDR3 is TGTGCCAGCACCCCCTCGAGGGCTAGCGGGAGGTACAATGAGCAGTTCTTC. Residues: CASTPSRASGRYNEQFF.

This clonotype showed up just a few times. The chain joins TRBV19 to TRBJ2-3; 11 nucleotides line up with TRBD2. With 8 bases clipped from V and 0 bases from J, the junction kept 1 base outside the gene matches. The CDR3 length is 14 residues. Germline V gene data show CDR1 as LNHDA and CDR2 as SQIVND (reference sequence). CDR3 bases: TGTGCCAGTGGGACTAGCGGTAGCACAGATACGCAGTATTTT. Residues: CASGTSGSTDTQYF.